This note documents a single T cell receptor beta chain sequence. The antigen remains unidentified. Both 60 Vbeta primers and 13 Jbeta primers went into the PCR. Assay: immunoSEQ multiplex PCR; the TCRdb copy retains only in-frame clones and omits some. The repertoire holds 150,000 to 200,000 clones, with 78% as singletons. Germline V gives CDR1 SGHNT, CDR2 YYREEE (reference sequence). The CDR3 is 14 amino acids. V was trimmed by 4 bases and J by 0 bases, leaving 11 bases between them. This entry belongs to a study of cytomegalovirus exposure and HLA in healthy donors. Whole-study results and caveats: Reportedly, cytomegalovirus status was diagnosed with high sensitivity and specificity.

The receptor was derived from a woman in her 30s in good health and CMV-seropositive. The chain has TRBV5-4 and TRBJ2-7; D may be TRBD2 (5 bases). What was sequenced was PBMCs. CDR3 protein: CASSLQLASYEQYF. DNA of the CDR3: TGTGCCAGCAGCCTCCAGCTAGCCTCCTACGAGCAGTACTTC. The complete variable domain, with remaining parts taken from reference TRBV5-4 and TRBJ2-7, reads ETGVTQSPTHLIKTRGQQVTLRCSSQSGHNTVSWYQQALGQGPQFIFQYYREEENGRGNFPPRFSGLQFPNYSSELNVNALELDDSALYLCASSLQLASYEQYFGPGTRLTVT.